This TCR beta chain appears in the sequencing data of a study of PD-L1 blockade in urothelial cancer. Study in general: After treatment start, blood was analyzed at 3 weeks (second dose) and at 6 weeks.

The CDR3 spans 15 residues. V gave up 5 bases and J gave up 6 bases, with 17 bases separating them. The V gene's germline CDR1 is PRHDT and CDR2 FYEKMQ (reference sequence). Sequencing used immunoSEQ multiplex PCR; TCRdb keeps in-frame clones, though not all of them. The sample lists more than 45,000 clones, over 75% occurring once. This sample comprised PBMCs, obtained around atezolizumab (anti-PD-L1) treatment. The chain joins TRBV13 to TRBJ1-5; weak D call: TRBD1 (5 bases). The receptor comes from a man in his 70s with urothelial cancer. CDR3 DNA: TGTGCCAGCAGCCGCGGTCTGGGGGGAGGTCAGCCCCAGCATTTT. Protein sequence: CASSRGLGGGQPQHF.